The 27 T cell receptor beta chains presented below share a single source sample, sequenced in a study of cytomegalovirus exposure and HLA in healthy donors. Both 60 Vbeta primers and 13 Jbeta primers went into the PCR. The method was immunoSEQ multiplex PCR; TCRdb's version includes in-frame clones alone and lacks a portion of them. The sample gives some 150,000 clones, about 8.9% of which show up once; 1.8% is in the top ten. Sequenced material: PBMCs. Receptors were obtained from a man aged 50-59 years in good health and CMV-seronegative.

The V call is TRBV5-4, the J call TRBJ2-4; TRBD1 is a possible D gene (5 bases). The V end was cut by 3 bases, the J end by 5 bases, with 9 bases between. Germline V gene lookup returns CDR1 SGHNT and CDR2 YYREEE (reference sequence). This CDR3 is built from 13 residues. Written as DNA, the CDR3 is TGTGCCAGCAGCTCAAAAGGGGAAAACATTCAGTACTTC. Protein sequence: CASSSKGENIQYF.

The V gene is TRBV6-5, the J gene TRBJ1-2; D is possibly TRBD1 (6 bases). The V gene's germline CDR1 is MNHEY and CDR2 SVGAGI. V lost 4 bases to trimming and J lost 4 bases, with 7 bases between them. This CDR3 has 12 amino acids. The CDR3 DNA sequence: TGTGCCAGCAGTTTACAGGGCTATGGCTACACCTTC. Its translation is CASSLQGYGYTF.

The rearrangement links TRBV2 to TRBJ2-7; maybe TRBD1 (6 bases). Germline V gene sequence: CDR1 SNHLY, CDR2 FYNNEI. The germline V and J ends were trimmed by 5 bases and 4 bases, with 9 bases remaining between them. The CDR3 length is 12 residues. The CDR3 is CASSTQGYEQYF. The CDR3 nucleotides are TGTGCCAGCAGTACGCAGGGGTACGAGCAGTACTTC.

This clone was found a few times. In DNA form, the CDR3 reads TGTGCCAGCACTCTAGCGATTGAGGGAGATACGCAGTATTTT. Its translation is CASTLAIEGDTQYF. This sequence joins TRBV28 and TRBJ2-3; D perhaps matches TRBD2 (6 bases). The CDR3 covers 14 residues. CDR1 and CDR2 (germline): MDHEN, SYDVKM. Trimming took 7 bases from V and 5 from J, leaving 16 bases between them.

There are a few counts of this clone. CDR3 loop: CASSLDRDSPLHF. The CDR3 bases are TGTGCCAGCAGTCTGGACAGGGATTCACCCCTCCACTTT. The chain couples TRBV6-1 to TRBJ1-6, with 8 bases lining up with TRBD1. With V trimmed by 5 bases and J by 8 bases, 2 bases remained unmatched. Germline lookup yields CDR1 MNHNS and CDR2 SASEGT. This CDR3 has 13 residues.

This clone showed up just a few times. The chain joins TRBV5-1 to TRBJ2-2; D gene unclear. CDR3 size: 15 residues. Germline lookup yields CDR1 SGHRS and CDR2 YFSETQ. Deletions cut 4 bases from V and 0 bases from J, with 10 bases between. The CDR3 loop reads CASSADTPNTGELFF. The CDR3 DNA sequence: TGCGCCAGCAGCGCCGACACGCCGAACACCGGGGAGCTGTTTTTT.

V is TRBV7-8 and J is TRBJ2-1; 9 positions agree with TRBD2. Germline V gene data show CDR1 as SGHVS and CDR2 as FQNEAQ. V was clipped by 7 bases and J by 3 bases; unmatched bases: 13. The CDR3 contains 17 residues. The DNA of the CDR3 is TGTGCCAGCAACCGGAGACTAGCGGATGGGGGCTACAATGAGCAGTTCTTC. This encodes CASNRRLADGGYNEQFF.

This clone was counted a few times. The J gene is TRBJ2-6, the V gene TRBV13; the D is unclear. The length of the CDR3 is 18 residues. V lost 0 bases, J lost 1 base, and 13 bases lay in between. Per germline, CDR1 PRHDT and CDR2 FYEKMQ (reference sequence). This chain's CDR3 is CASSLGGRLGSGANVLTF. DNA for the CDR3: TGTGCCAGCAGCTTAGGTGGCCGCCTCGGGTCTGGGGCCAACGTCCTGACTTTC.

There are a few counts of this clone. The gene calls are TRBV5-1 and TRBJ1-1; tentatively, D is TRBD1 (5 bases). The V gene's germline CDR1 is SGHRS and CDR2 YFSETQ. The CDR3 has 14 residues. Trimming shortened V by 4 bases and J by 1 base, and 11 bases separated the two germline ends. DNA of the CDR3: TGCGCCAGCAGCCCGGGGGGATCGAACACTGAAGCTTTCTTT. Its protein is CASSPGGSNTEAFF.

This clone was observed a few times. The chain couples TRBV29-1 to TRBJ2-1; 8 bases fit TRBD2. J was trimmed by 1 base and V by 8 bases; bases with no gene match: 10. CDR1 and CDR2 from the germline V gene are SQVTM and ANQGSEA. This CDR3 has 15 residues. The CDR3 DNA is TGCAGCTCCGGAGGCTTAGCGGGGTCCTACAATGAGCAGTTCTTC. This gives the protein CSSGGLAGSYNEQFF.

V and J are TRBV6-5 and TRBJ2-7; D is unresolved. V shed 5 bases and J shed 6 bases, with 8 bases lying between them. CDR3 length: 11 residues. Germline-derived CDR1 and CDR2 are MNHEY and SVGAGI. The CDR3 DNA reads as TGTGCCAGCAGTGAGTTCGGCGAGCAGTACTTC. Translated: CASSEFGEQYF.

CDR3 sequence reads: CASSLAVGRNEKLFF. In DNA, the CDR3 is TGTGCCAGCAGCTTAGCCGTGGGGCGTAATGAAAAACTGTTTTTT. The chain employs TRBV11-2 and TRBJ1-4, with a weak D call TRBD1 (5 bases). The V end lost 1 base, the J end lost 4 bases, and 10 bases lay between the germline ends. The CDR3 length is 15 residues. Per germline, CDR1 SGHAT and CDR2 FQNNGV.

This clone was observed a handful of times. V and J are TRBV10-1 and TRBJ2-2; 8 positions agree with TRBD1. The CDR3 loop spans 16 amino acids. V lost 6 bases, J lost 0 bases, and 6 bases stayed unmatched. Germline V lookup: CDR1 WNHNN, CDR2 SYGVQD (reference sequence). CDR3: CASSDTTGANTGELFF. The CDR3, as DNA: TGCGCCAGCAGCGATACGACAGGGGCGAACACCGGGGAGCTGTTTTTT.

This clone was observed a few times. The genes are TRBV6-5 and TRBJ1-1; the D is unclear. The CDR3 runs 15 residues. Trimming removed 8 bases at V and 0 bases at J, with 16 bases between. Germline V gene sequence: CDR1 MNHEY, CDR2 SVGAGI. Here the CDR3 reads CASCQAPSLNTEAFF. The CDR3 nucleotides are TGTGCCAGCTGTCAGGCCCCAAGTCTGAACACTGAAGCTTTCTTT.

The sample holds a few counts of this clone. This sequence joins TRBV5-6 and TRBJ1-2; TRBD1 is a possible D gene (6 bases). The CDR3 has 15 residues. Germline CDR1 and CDR2: SGHDT and YYEEEE. Trimming pared 4 bases from V and 8 bases from J, leaving 21 bases between. CDR3: CASSGAGTLGRGYTF. The CDR3 region has the DNA TGTGCCAGCAGCGGGGCCGGGACACTCGGTCGAGGCTACACCTTC.

The CDR3 loop reads CASSRSPEPYNEQFF. Written as DNA, the CDR3 is TGTGCCAGCAGCCGTAGCCCGGAGCCCTACAATGAGCAGTTCTTC. The V gene is TRBV7-2, the J gene TRBJ2-1; no firm D call. The CDR3 has 15 amino acids. V lost 5 bases to trimming and J lost 2 bases, with 13 bases between them. Germline V gene data show CDR1 as SGHTA and CDR2 as FQGNSA.

This clone was counted between two and nine times. This sequence joins TRBV5-1 and TRBJ2-7; the match to TRBD2 covers 11 bases. CDR1 and CDR2 from the germline V gene are SGHRS and YFSETQ. CDR3 length equals 14 residues. With V trimmed by 2 bases and J by 5 bases, 3 bases remained unmatched. The CDR3 region is CASSFSGGADEQYF. The CDR3 coding sequence is TGCGCCAGCAGCTTTAGCGGGGGGGCCGACGAGCAGTACTTC.

There are a few counts of this clone. The V call is TRBV25-1, the J call TRBJ2-5; 11 positions agree with TRBD2. The CDR3 consists of 14 residues. Trimming cost V 2 bases and J 5 bases; bases outside gene matches: 1. CDR1 and CDR2 (germline): MGHDK, SYGVNS. CDR3 protein: CASSELAGGETQYF. For the CDR3, the DNA is TGTGCCAGCAGTGAACTAGCGGGAGGCGAGACCCAGTACTTC.

This clone was counted between two and nine times. This chain uses TRBV19 with TRBJ2-7; 7 bases match TRBD2. This CDR3 has 14 amino acids. CDR1 is LNHDA, CDR2 SQIVND, per germline (reference sequence). V dropped 8 bases and J dropped 5; count of bases not matched to a gene: 12. CDR3 protein: CASRSPGGLNEQYF. For the CDR3, the DNA is TGTGCCAGTCGAAGTCCGGGGGGACTCAACGAGCAGTACTTC.

The chain recombines TRBV6-6 with TRBJ2-3, with 8 bases aligning to TRBD2. Germline CDR1 is MNHNY and CDR2 is SVGAGI (reference sequence). The CDR3 is 15 amino acids. V shed 5 bases, J shed 8 bases, and the junction held 12 bases outside the gene matches. The CDR3: CASSNPGLDRGTQYF. CDR3 nucleotide sequence: TGTGCCAGCAGTAACCCGGGACTAGATCGGGGTACGCAGTATTTT.

Details on this clone: The germline gene is not matched at one end of the junction; a read error may be the cause. This sequence joins TRBV10-3 and TRBJ1-2, with 9 bases that match TRBD1. This CDR3 region has 16 residues. Germline CDR1 and CDR2: ENHRY and SYGVKD. The CDR3 bases are TGTGCCATCAGTTCGACAGGGGGACCCCTTAACCATGGCTACACCTTC. Amino acid sequence: CAISSTGGPLNHGYTF.

In this sample, this clone turned up a few times. V is TRBV5-6 and J is TRBJ2-3, with 8 nucleotides matching TRBD2. The CDR3 runs to 17 residues. Trimming removed 0 bases from V and 0 bases from J; junction bases left unmatched: 6. The germline CDR1 and CDR2 sequences are SGHDT and YYEEEE. The CDR3 reads CASSLGPAGASTDTQYF. CDR3 nucleotide sequence: TGTGCCAGCAGCTTGGGACCAGCGGGGGCTAGCACAGATACGCAGTATTTT.

Concerning this clone: The same CDR3 is also encoded by other DNA sequences in this sample. The rearrangement joins TRBV29-1 to TRBJ2-7; D is ambiguous. The V end was cut by 5 bases, the J end by 0 bases, with 14 bases between. CDR3 length: 14 residues. Germline assignment: CDR1 SQVTM and CDR2 ANQGSEA. CDR3 sequence reads: CSVIQSLSSYEQYF. The CDR3 bases are TGCAGCGTTATTCAATCCTTGAGCTCCTACGAGCAGTACTTC.

This clone was seen a few times. This chain's CDR3 is CASSLVLAGGIEQYF. In DNA form, the CDR3 reads TGTGCCAGCAGCTTAGTTCTAGCGGGAGGAATCGAGCAGTACTTC. V gene TRBV7-9 combines with J gene TRBJ2-7; 11 nucleotides agree with TRBD2. The CDR3 is made up of 15 amino acids. The germline gives CDR1 SEHNR, CDR2 FQNEAQ (reference sequence). V trimming: 1 base; J trimming: 6 bases; junction bases outside the gene matches: 5.

This clone came up a few times. At one end, the junction sequence differs from germline, possibly due to a read error. This rearrangement joins TRBV6-4 to TRBJ2-3; 10 bases match TRBD2. The CDR3 covers 16 residues. In germline, CDR1 is MRHNA, CDR2 SNTAGT. The DNA for the CDR3 is TGTGCCAGCAGTGACGGCCTAGCGGGAGCCACAGATAAGCAGTATTTT. This gives the protein CASSDGLAGATDKQYF.

V gene TRBV25-1 combines with J gene TRBJ1-2; D may be TRBD1 (6 bases). Germline CDR1 MGHDK, CDR2 SYGVNS. This CDR3 region has 14 residues. The V and J ends lost 4 bases and 2 bases respectively, with 11 bases between them. The CDR3 here is CASSVDSDNYGYTF. In DNA, the CDR3 is TGTGCCAGCAGTGTGGACAGCGACAACTATGGCTACACCTTC.

This clone appeared a few times. The V gene is TRBV19, the J gene TRBJ1-2; 9 bases line up with TRBD1. The germline V gene encodes CDR1 LNHDA and CDR2 SQIVND (reference sequence). The CDR3 contains 13 residues. J gave up 5 bases and V 5 bases, and 3 bases lay outside the gene matches. The CDR3 coding sequence is TGTGCCAGTAGTCGCGACAGGGGGTATGGCTACACCTTC. It is translated as CASSRDRGYGYTF.